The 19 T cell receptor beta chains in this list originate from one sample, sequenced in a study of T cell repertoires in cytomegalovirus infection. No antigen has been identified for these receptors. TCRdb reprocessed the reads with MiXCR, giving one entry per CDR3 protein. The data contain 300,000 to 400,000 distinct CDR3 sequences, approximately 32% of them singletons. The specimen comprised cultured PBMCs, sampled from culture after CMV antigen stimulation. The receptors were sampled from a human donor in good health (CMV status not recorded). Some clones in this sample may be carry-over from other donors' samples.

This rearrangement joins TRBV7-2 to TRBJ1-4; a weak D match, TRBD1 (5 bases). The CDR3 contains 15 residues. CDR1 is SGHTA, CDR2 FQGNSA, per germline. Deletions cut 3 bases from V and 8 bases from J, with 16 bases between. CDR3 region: CASSLQGGRGEKLFF. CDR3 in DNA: TGTGCCAGCAGCTTGCAGGGCGGGCGGGGAGAAAAACTGTTTTTT.

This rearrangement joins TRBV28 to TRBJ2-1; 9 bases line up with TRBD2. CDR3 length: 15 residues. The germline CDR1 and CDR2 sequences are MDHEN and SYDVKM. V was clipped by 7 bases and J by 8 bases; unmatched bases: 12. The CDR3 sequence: CASISSGTSTDEQFF. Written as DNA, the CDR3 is TGTGCCAGCATCTCTTCCGGGACTAGCACGGATGAGCAGTTCTTC.

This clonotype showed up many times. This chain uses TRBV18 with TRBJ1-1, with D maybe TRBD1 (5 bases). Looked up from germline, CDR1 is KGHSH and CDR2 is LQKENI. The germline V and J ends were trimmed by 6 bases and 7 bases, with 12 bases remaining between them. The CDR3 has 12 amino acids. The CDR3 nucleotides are TGTGCCAGCTCGTCAGCAGGGCGTGAAGCTTTCTTT. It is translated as CASSSAGREAFF.

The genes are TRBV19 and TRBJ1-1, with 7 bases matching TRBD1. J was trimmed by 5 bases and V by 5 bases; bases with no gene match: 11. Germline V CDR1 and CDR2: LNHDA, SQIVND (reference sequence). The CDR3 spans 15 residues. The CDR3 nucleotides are TGTGCCAGTAGTCCTAGCTGGCGACAGGGAACTGAAGCTTTCTTT. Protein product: CASSPSWRQGTEAFF.

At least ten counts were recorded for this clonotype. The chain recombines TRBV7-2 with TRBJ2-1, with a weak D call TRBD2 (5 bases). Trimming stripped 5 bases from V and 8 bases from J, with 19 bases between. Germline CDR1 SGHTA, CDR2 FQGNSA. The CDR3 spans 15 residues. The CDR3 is CASSPRTGSLDEQFF. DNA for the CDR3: TGTGCCAGCAGCCCCCGGACTGGGAGTTTGGATGAGCAGTTCTTC.

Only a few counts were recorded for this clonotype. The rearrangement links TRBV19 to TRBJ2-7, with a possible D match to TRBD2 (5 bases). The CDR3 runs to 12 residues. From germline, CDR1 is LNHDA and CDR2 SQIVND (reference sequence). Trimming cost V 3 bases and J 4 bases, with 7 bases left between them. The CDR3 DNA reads TGTGCCAGTAGTATGGGAGCGTACGAGCAGTACTTC. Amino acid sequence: CASSMGAYEQYF. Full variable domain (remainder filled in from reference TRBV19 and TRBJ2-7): DGGITQSPKYLFRKEGQNVTLSCEQNLNHDAMYWYRQDPGQGLRLIYYSQIVNDFQKGDIAEGYSVSREKKESFPLTVTSAQKNPTAFYLCASSMGAYEQYFGPGTRLTVT.

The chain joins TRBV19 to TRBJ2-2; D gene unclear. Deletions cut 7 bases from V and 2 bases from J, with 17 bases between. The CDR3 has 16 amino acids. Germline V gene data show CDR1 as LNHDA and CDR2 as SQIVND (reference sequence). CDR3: CASTTRATLNTGELFF. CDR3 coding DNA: TGTGCCAGTACCACCCGGGCGACGCTCAACACCGGGGAGCTGTTTTTT.

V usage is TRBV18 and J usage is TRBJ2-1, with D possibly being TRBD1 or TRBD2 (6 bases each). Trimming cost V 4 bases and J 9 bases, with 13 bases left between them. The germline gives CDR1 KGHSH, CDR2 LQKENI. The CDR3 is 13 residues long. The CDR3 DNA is TGTGCCAGCTCACTGATGAGGGGGGTTGAGCAGTTCTTC. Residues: CASSLMRGVEQFF. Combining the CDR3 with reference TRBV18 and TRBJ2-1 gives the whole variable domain NAGVMQNPRHLVRRRGQEARLRCSPMKGHSHVYWYRQLPEEGLKFMVYLQKENIIDESGMPKERFSAEFPKEGPSILRIQQVVRGDSAAYFCASSLMRGVEQFFGPGTRLTVL.

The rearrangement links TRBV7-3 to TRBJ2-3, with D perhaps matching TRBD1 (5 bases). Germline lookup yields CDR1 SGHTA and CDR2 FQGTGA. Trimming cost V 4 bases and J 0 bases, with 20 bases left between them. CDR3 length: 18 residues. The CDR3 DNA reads TGTGCCAGCAGCTCAGGGTCCATTCGGTCTACTAGCACAGATACGCAGTATTTT. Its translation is CASSSGSIRSTSTDTQYF.

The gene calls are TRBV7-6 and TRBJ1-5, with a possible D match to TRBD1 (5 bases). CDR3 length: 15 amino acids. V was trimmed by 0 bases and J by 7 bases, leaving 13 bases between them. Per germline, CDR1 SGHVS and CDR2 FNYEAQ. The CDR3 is CASSLAGGDYQPQHF. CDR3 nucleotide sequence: TGTGCCAGCAGCTTAGCGGGGGGAGATTACCAGCCCCAGCATTTT.

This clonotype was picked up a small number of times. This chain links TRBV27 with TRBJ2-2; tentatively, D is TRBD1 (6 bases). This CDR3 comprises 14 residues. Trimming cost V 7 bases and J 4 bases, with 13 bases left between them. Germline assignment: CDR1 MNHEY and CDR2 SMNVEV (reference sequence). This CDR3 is CASKIQGPTGELFF. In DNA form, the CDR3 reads TGTGCCAGCAAGATACAGGGCCCCACCGGGGAGCTGTTTTTT.

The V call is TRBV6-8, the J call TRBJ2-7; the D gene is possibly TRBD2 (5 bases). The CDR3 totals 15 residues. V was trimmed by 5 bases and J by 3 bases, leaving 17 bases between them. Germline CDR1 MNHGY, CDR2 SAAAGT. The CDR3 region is CASSATFSRDYEQYF. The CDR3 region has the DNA TGTGCCAGCAGTGCGACTTTTTCCCGGGACTACGAGCAGTACTTC.

Here the CDR3 reads CSAGPGQGANAEAFF. The CDR3 region has the DNA TGCAGTGCTGGACCGGGACAGGGGGCTAACGCGGAAGCTTTCTTT. This chain joins TRBV20-1 and TRBJ1-1; TRBD1 matches 12 bases. Germline V lookup: CDR1 DFQATT, CDR2 SNEGSKA (reference sequence). The trim removed 5 bases at V and 8 bases at J, leaving 12 bases unmatched. The CDR3 sequence is 15 residues long.

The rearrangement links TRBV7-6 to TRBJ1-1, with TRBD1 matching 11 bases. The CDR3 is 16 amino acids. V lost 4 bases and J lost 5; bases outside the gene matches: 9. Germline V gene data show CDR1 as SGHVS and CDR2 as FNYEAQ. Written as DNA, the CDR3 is TGTGCCAGCAGCTCAGGGGGACAGGGGGAGCGTACTGAAGCTTTCTTT. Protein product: CASSSGGQGERTEAFF.

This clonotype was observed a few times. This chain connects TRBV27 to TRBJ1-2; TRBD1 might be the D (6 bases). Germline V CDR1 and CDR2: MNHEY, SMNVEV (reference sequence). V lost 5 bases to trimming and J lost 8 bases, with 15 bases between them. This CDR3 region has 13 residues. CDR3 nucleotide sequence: TGTGCCAGCAGTAACCGGGACATGAGGGGCTACACCTTC. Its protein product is CASSNRDMRGYTF.

CDR3: CASSLDAGSYNEQFF. The CDR3 DNA follows: TGTGCCAGCAGCTTAGACGCAGGCTCCTACAATGAGCAGTTCTTC. J is TRBJ2-1 and V is TRBV7-6; the D is unclear. The ends were cut back, 1 base at V and 0 bases at J, with 7 bases in the middle. Germline values: CDR1 SGHVS, CDR2 FNYEAQ. The CDR3 sequence is 15 residues long.

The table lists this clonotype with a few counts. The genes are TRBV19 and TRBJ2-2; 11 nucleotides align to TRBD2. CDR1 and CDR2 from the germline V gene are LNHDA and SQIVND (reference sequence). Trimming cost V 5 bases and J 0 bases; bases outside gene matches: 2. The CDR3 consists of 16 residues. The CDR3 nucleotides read TGTGCCAGTAGTGAGGGACTAGCGGCGAACACCGGGGAGCTGTTTTTT. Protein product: CASSEGLAANTGELFF.

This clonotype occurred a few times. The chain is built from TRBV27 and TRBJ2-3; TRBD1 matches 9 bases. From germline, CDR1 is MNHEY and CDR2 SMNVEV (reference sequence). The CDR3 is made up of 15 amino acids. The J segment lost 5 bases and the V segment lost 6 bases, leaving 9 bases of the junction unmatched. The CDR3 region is CASSPGTGSRDTQYF. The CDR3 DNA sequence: TGTGCCAGCAGCCCCGGGACAGGGTCACGAGATACGCAGTATTTT.

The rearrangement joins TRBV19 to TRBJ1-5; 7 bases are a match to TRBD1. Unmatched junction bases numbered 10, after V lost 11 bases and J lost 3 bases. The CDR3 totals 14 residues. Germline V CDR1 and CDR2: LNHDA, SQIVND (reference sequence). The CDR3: CAGSTGQPNQPQHF. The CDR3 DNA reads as TGTGCCGGAAGTACGGGACAGCCCAATCAGCCCCAGCATTTT.